These T cell receptor beta chains were read from a single sample in a study of T cells after yellow fever vaccination. TCRdb reanalysed the 5' RACE reads using MiXCR and keeps one entry per CDR3 protein. Among about 340,000 distinct CDR3 sequences listed, roughly an eighth were seen once. This sample comprised CD4+ T cells sorted from PBMCs, obtained 15 days after the yellow fever booster vaccination. Receptors originate from a man between 18 and 35 years old who received the YFV17D yellow fever vaccine. The CDR3 runs from the conserved cysteine through the conserved F or W. A D gene is named only where the DNA matches it firmly. Size tells how often a clone was seen (once, few, many) or the class of an expanded clone, and some rows leave it out.

v_call,clone_size,j_call,d_call,cdr3_aa,cdr3_nt
TRBV20-1,few,TRBJ1-6,NA,CSASEDNNSPLHF,TGCAGTGCTAGTGAGGATAATAATTCACCCCTCCACTTT
TRBV19,NA,TRBJ2-6,NA,CASSIVGAGGANVLTF,TGTGCCAGTAGTATAGTAGGGGCTGGTGGGGCCAACGTCCTGACTTTC
TRBV9,NA,TRBJ2-5,TRBD2,CASSVGTSGDETQYF,TGTGCCAGCAGCGTGGGGACTAGCGGGGATGAGACCCAGTACTTC
TRBV7-2,few,TRBJ1-5,NA,CASSLGDEAQHF,TGTGCCAGCAGCTTAGGGGACGAGGCCCAGCATTTT
TRBV7-3,many,TRBJ2-5,NA,CASSLNPGETQYF,TGTGCCAGCAGCTTAAACCCGGGGGAGACCCAGTACTTC
TRBV29-1,few,TRBJ1-2,NA,CSVRTSSGYGYTF,TGCAGCGTGAGGACCTCCAGCGGGTATGGCTACACCTTC
TRBV6-1,NA,TRBJ1-4,NA,CASSEDPRQNGGLNEKLFF,TGTGCCAGCAGTGAAGATCCGAGGCAGAACGGTGGACTAAATGAAAAACTGTTTTTT
TRBV10-3,NA,TRBJ2-5,TRBD1,CAISESRTGQETQYF,TGTGCCATCAGTGAGTCTCGGACAGGGCAAGAGACCCAGTACTTC
TRBV6-5,few,TRBJ2-1,TRBD1,CASGLGTGPRGGSYNEQFF,TGTGCCAGCGGACTTGGGACAGGGCCGCGAGGAGGATCCTACAATGAGCAGTTCTTC
TRBV4-1,few,TRBJ1-2,TRBD1,CASSHRWTGGSKSYGYTF,TGCGCCAGCAGCCACCGGTGGACAGGGGGGAGTAAAAGCTATGGCTACACCTTC
TRBV11-2,few,TRBJ2-2,TRBD1,CASSRITGEGELFF,TGTGCCAGCAGCCGCATTACAGGGGAAGGGGAGCTGTTTTTT
TRBV5-5,NA,TRBJ2-4,NA,CASSLAGSRVGIQYF,TGTGCCAGCAGCTTGGCCGGCAGCCGGGTTGGCATTCAGTACTTC
TRBV7-9,many,TRBJ2-7,TRBD1,CASSATGGARDF,TGTGCCAGCAGCGCAACAGGGGGCGCACGGGACTTC
TRBV7-3,NA,TRBJ2-1,TRBD1,CASSPSTGTNEQFF,TGTGCCAGCAGCCCCTCGACAGGGACCAATGAGCAGTTCTTC
TRBV29-1,many,TRBJ2-3,NA,CSLRGVRDTQYF,TGCAGCCTTAGGGGGGTGAGGGATACGCAGTATTTT
TRBV5-6,NA,TRBJ2-3,NA,CASSWVTGGPDTQYF,TGTGCCAGCAGCTGGGTTACGGGGGGCCCAGATACGCAGTATTTT
TRBV20-1,few,TRBJ2-2,NA,CSAGWGTGELFF,TGCAGTGCTGGCTGGGGAACCGGGGAGCTGTTTTTT
TRBV4-1,few,TRBJ2-3,NA,CASSQDPPGVADTQYF,TGCGCCAGCAGCCAAGATCCGCCAGGGGTGGCAGATACGCAGTATTTT
TRBV5-1,NA,TRBJ2-7,NA,CASSLREPGRAEQYF,TGCGCCAGCAGCTTGAGAGAACCCGGTCGGGCCGAGCAGTACTTC
TRBV18,many,TRBJ2-5,NA,CASSPDLQETQYF,TGTGCCAGCTCACCGGACCTCCAAGAGACCCAGTACTTC
TRBV6-5,many,TRBJ1-2,TRBD1,CASSRDRGYGYTF,TGTGCCAGCAGCCGCGACAGGGGATACGGCTACACCTTC
TRBV7-2,NA,TRBJ2-5,TRBD2,CASSFGTSGGRAF,TGTGCCAGCAGCTTCGGGACTAGCGGGGGGCGGGCCTTC
TRBV29-1,few,TRBJ2-3,NA,CSGYTGTTGTQYF,TGCAGCGGGTACACAGGGACCACTGGTACGCAGTATTTT
TRBV12-3/TRBV12-4,many,TRBJ1-1,TRBD1,CASIGTGNTEAFF,TGTGCCAGCATCGGGACAGGGAACACTGAAGCTTTCTTT
TRBV7-3,many,TRBJ2-1,NA,CASSLLGYEQFF,TGTGCCAGCAGCTTACTCGGGTATGAGCAGTTCTTC
TRBV24-1,few,TRBJ2-2,NA,CATSDTLNTGELFF,TGTGCCACCAGTGATACACTGAACACCGGGGAGCTGTTTTTT
TRBV27,few,TRBJ1-5,TRBD1,CASSHQGADQPQHF,TGTGCCAGCAGTCACCAGGGGGCCGATCAGCCCCAGCATTTT
TRBV20-1,NA,TRBJ1-1,TRBD1,CSARVFDRVSDTEAFF,TGCAGTGCTAGAGTTTTTGACAGGGTCTCAGACACTGAAGCTTTCTTT
TRBV24-1,NA,TRBJ2-2,NA,CATSAEYTGELFF,TGTGCCACCAGTGCCGAATACACCGGGGAGCTGTTTTTT
TRBV4-1,NA,TRBJ2-1,NA,CASSSPGVQFF,TGCGCCAGCAGTTCCCCAGGGGTGCAGTTCTTC
TRBV20-1,few,TRBJ1-1,NA,CSALEYEAFF,TGCAGTGCTTTAGAATACGAAGCTTTCTTT
TRBV6-5,few,TRBJ1-2,NA,CASSYSEPGTSGYGYTF,TGTGCCAGCAGTTACTCAGAGCCCGGGACATCGGGCTATGGCTACACCTTC
TRBV5-1,few,TRBJ2-2,TRBD2,CASSHTGTSGNMELFF,TGCGCCAGCAGCCATACCGGGACTAGCGGAAACATGGAGCTGTTTTTT
TRBV11-2,NA,TRBJ1-6,NA,CASLGGGSYNSPLHF,TGTGCCAGCCTGGGGGGAGGCTCCTATAATTCACCCCTCCACTTT
TRBV14,NA,TRBJ1-1,TRBD1,CASSHQTGVTEAFF,TGTGCCAGCAGCCACCAGACAGGGGTCACTGAAGCTTTCTTT
TRBV6-6,few,TRBJ1-1,NA,CASSLRQANTEAFF,TGTGCCAGCAGTCTTCGACAGGCCAACACTGAAGCTTTCTTT
TRBV9,NA,TRBJ2-3,NA,CASSVGASTDTQYF,TGTGCCAGCAGCGTAGGAGCCTCCACAGATACGCAGTATTTT
TRBV27,few,TRBJ1-2,NA,CASSLWPLSNYGYTF,TGTGCCAGCAGTTTATGGCCTCTGAGTAACTATGGCTACACCTTC
TRBV2,few,TRBJ2-3,NA,CASKITGPQGPNTQYF,TGTGCCAGCAAAATCACGGGACCCCAGGGCCCCAATACGCAGTATTTT
TRBV7-2,many,TRBJ2-1,NA,CASTLVGAIYNEQFF,TGTGCCAGCACGTTAGTAGGGGCCATATACAATGAGCAGTTCTTC
TRBV29-1,many,TRBJ1-1,NA,CSARQTMNTEAFF,TGCAGCGCTCGACAGACTATGAACACTGAAGCTTTCTTT
TRBV10-3,few,TRBJ1-6,TRBD1,CAISLGQGKSLHF,TGTGCCATCTCCCTGGGACAGGGAAAATCCCTCCACTTT
TRBV24-1,NA,TRBJ1-2,TRBD1,CATSDLGSDRVHGYTF,TGTGCCACCAGTGATTTAGGGTCGGACAGGGTTCATGGCTACACCTTC
TRBV3-1,many,TRBJ2-4,TRBD1,CASSQPDREVVQYF,TGTGCCAGCAGCCAACCAGACAGGGAAGTCGTTCAGTACTTC
TRBV14,few,TRBJ1-4,NA,CASSQDRPHLRSEKLFF,TGTGCCAGCAGCCAAGATAGGCCCCACCTAAGGAGTGAAAAACTGTTTTTT